The 5 T cell receptor beta chains reported below all come from one sample, sequenced in a study of T cell repertoires in cytomegalovirus infection. Each CDR3 protein is one row after TCRdb ran MiXCR on the reads. The sample holds about a million distinct CDR3 sequences, less than 35% seen once. For these receptors, no antigen is known. Sample: cultured CD8+ T cells from PBMCs, taken from culture after CMV antigen stimulation. These receptors all come from a human donor in good health (CMV status not recorded). Some clones in this sample may be carry-over from other donors' samples.

The chain uses TRBV10-3 and TRBJ2-1; 7 nucleotides agree with TRBD1. The CDR3 runs to 13 residues. Germline CDR1 ENHRY, CDR2 SYGVKD. J lost 8 bases, V lost 1 base, and 2 bases had no gene match. CDR3 sequence: CAISELQGYEQFF. The CDR3 nucleotides read TGTGCCATCAGTGAGTTACAGGGGTATGAGCAGTTCTTC.

The rearrangement uses TRBV14 and TRBJ2-7; no firm D call. Per germline, CDR1 SGHDN and CDR2 FVKESK. The V gene lost 2 bases and the J gene lost 2 bases, with 10 bases spanning the gap. The CDR3 has 14 residues. The chain's CDR3 is CASSQFRSPYEQYV. CDR3 DNA: TGTGCCAGCAGCCAATTTAGGTCCCCCTACGAGCAGTACGTC.

This sequence joins TRBV7-9 and TRBJ2-6; weak D call: TRBD1 (8 bases). From germline, CDR1 is SEHNR and CDR2 FQNEAQ (reference sequence). This CDR3 has 21 residues. Trimming cost V 2 bases and J 0 bases, with 23 bases left between them. CDR3 nucleotides: TGTGCCAGCAGCTTAACAGGGGGGGCTAGCGGAAAAAACTCTGGGGCCAACGTCCTGACTTTC. This encodes CASSLTGGASGKNSGANVLTF. The whole variable domain, remainder taken from reference TRBV7-9 and TRBJ2-6, is DTGVSQNPRHKITKRGQNVTFRCDPISEHNRLYWYRQTLGQGPEFLTYFQNEAQLEKSRLLSDRFSAERPKGSFSTLEIQRTEQGDSAMYLCASSLTGGASGKNSGANVLTFGAGSRLTVL.

The chain links TRBV7-2 to TRBJ1-2, with 8 positions matching TRBD1. Trimming at V came to 5 bases and at J to 0 bases, leaving 5 bases not matched to a gene. This CDR3 region has 15 residues. CDR1 and CDR2 (germline): SGHTA, FQGNSA. The DNA for the CDR3 is TGTGCCAGCAGCCAAAGGACAGGGACTAACTATGGCTACACCTTC. This sequence encodes CASSQRTGTNYGYTF.

The chain employs TRBV29-1 and TRBJ1-2; D gene uncertain. Germline lookup yields CDR1 SQVTM and CDR2 ANQGSEA. The CDR3 runs 19 residues. V shed 6 bases and J shed 7 bases, with 36 bases lying between them. The DNA of the CDR3 is TGCAGCGTGGTAACCCGGAACAACGATCGGGCTTCTAGGGTGCTTGGCTACACCTTC. This gives the protein CSVVTRNNDRASRVLGYTF.